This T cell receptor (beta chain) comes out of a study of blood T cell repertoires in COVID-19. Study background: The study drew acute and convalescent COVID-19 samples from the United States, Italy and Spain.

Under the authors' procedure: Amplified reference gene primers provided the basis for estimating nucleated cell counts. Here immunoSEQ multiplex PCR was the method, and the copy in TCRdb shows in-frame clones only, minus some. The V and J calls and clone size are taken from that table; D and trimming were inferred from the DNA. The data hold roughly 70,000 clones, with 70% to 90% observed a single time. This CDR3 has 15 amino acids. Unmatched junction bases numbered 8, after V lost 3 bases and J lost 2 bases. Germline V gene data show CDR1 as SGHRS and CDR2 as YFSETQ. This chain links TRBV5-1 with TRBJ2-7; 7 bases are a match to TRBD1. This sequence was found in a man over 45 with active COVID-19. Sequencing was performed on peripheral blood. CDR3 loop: CASSYWTGVPYEQYF. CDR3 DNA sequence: TGCGCCAGCAGCTATTGGACAGGCGTTCCCTACGAGCAGTACTTC.